A single sample gave rise to the 9 T cell receptor beta chains below, sequenced in a study of technical replicates of blood from a handful of donors. TCRdb keeps only in-frame clones here, not all; method: immunoSEQ multiplex PCR. Of more than 65,000 clones listed, about 96% are singletons. The source material was T cells isolated from PBMCs. The receptors derive from a human donor in good health.

The rearrangement links TRBV6-1 to TRBJ2-1; 7 bases are a match to TRBD1. Germline V CDR1 and CDR2: MNHNS, SASEGT. The CDR3 runs to 16 residues. V was clipped by 4 bases and J by 0 bases; unmatched bases: 6. CDR3 sequence: CASSVSGQFSYNEQFF. CDR3 DNA: TGTGCCAGCAGTGTTTCGGGACAGTTCTCCTACAATGAGCAGTTCTTC.

CDR3 protein: CASSPGLAELTGELFF. In nucleotides, the CDR3 is TGTGCCAGCAGTCCGGGGCTAGCGGAGCTCACCGGGGAGCTGTTTTTT. The chain recombines TRBV7-3 with TRBJ2-2; TRBD2 aligns across 7 bases. With 6 bases clipped from V and 4 bases from J, the junction kept 11 bases outside the gene matches. The CDR3 totals 16 residues. Germline CDR1 reads SGHTA; CDR2 reads FQGTGA.

The genes are TRBV29-1 and TRBJ2-3; 7 bases match TRBD2. The CDR3 contains 12 residues. Germline CDR1 is SQVTM and CDR2 is ANQGSEA. Unmatched junction bases numbered 3, after V lost 3 bases and J lost 6 bases. CDR3 residues: CSVEASGDTQYF. CDR3 sequence (DNA): TGCAGCGTTGAGGCTAGCGGCGATACGCAGTATTTT.

This chain links TRBV11-3 with TRBJ1-3; 9 bases line up with TRBD1. The germline CDR1 and CDR2 sequences are SGHNT and YENEEA. V lost 6 bases and J lost 6; bases outside the gene matches: 9. The length of the CDR3 is 15 residues. CDR3 region: CASSLQGALQNTIYF. Here the CDR3 DNA reads TGTGCCAGCAGTCTACAGGGGGCCCTGCAAAACACCATATATTTT.

The chain recombines TRBV7-9 with TRBJ2-7, with 8 positions matching TRBD1. CDR3 length: 13 residues. Germline-derived CDR1 and CDR2 are SEHNR and FQNEAQ (reference sequence). V was pared by 4 bases and J by 7 bases, with 6 bases of the junction left unmatched. The CDR3 region is CASSSRTGREQYF. CDR3 DNA sequence: TGTGCCAGCAGCTCGAGGACAGGGAGAGAGCAGTACTTC.

The genes are TRBV6-1 and TRBJ1-1, with 9 positions matching TRBD1. Germline CDR1 MNHNS, CDR2 SASEGT. Trimming at V came to 6 bases and at J to 0 bases, leaving 5 bases not matched to a gene. The CDR3 length is 15 residues. CDR3 region: CASRVTGGLNTEAFF. DNA for the CDR3: TGTGCCAGCAGGGTTACAGGGGGCCTGAACACTGAAGCTTTCTTT.

The chain is built from TRBV27 and TRBJ2-3; D might be TRBD1 (5 bases). The CDR3 spans 19 residues. Trimming shortened V by 5 bases and J by 0 bases, and 24 bases separated the two germline ends. The germline CDR1 and CDR2 sequences are MNHEY and SMNVEV (reference sequence). The CDR3: CASSLTPPRQLTSTDTQYF. The CDR3 DNA sequence: TGTGCCAGCAGTCTAACTCCGCCCCGACAGCTAACTAGCACAGATACGCAGTATTTT.

The chain recombines TRBV18 with TRBJ2-3; the match to TRBD2 covers 13 bases. The CDR3 is 18 residues long. Germline CDR1 is KGHSH and CDR2 is LQKENI. Trimming cost V 6 bases and J 1 base; bases outside gene matches: 10. This chain's CDR3 is CASSSGTSGEKGTDTQYF. DNA of the CDR3: TGTGCCAGCTCGTCCGGGACTAGCGGGGAGAAAGGCACAGATACGCAGTATTTT.

The chain has TRBV9 and TRBJ2-7; no firm D call. The germline V gene encodes CDR1 SGDLS and CDR2 YYNGEE. This CDR3 comprises 14 residues. V lost 0 bases and J 0 bases, leaving 7 bases between the germline ends. The CDR3 DNA is TGTGCCAGCAGCGTAGGACTCAGCTCCTACGAGCAGTACTTC. Amino acids: CASSVGLSSYEQYF.